This T cell receptor beta chain was observed in a study of T-cell reconstitution after alpha-beta-depleted transplantation in children. Study results and caveats: T-cell counts and diversity at one year post-transplant came mainly from newly produced T cells.

The TCRbeta library was prepared with unique molecular identifiers. TCRdb re-derived calls from the PCR reads in MiXCR, one entry per CDR3 protein. The table lists about 980,000 distinct CDR3 sequences, around 30% of them singletons. The V gene lost 0 bases and the J gene lost 6 bases, with 14 bases spanning the gap. The CDR3 is 16 residues long. Germline V gene sequence: CDR1 LGHNA, CDR2 YNFKEQ. About this clonotype itself: As yet, its antigen is unknown.

This TCR was sampled from a boy in the first two years of life who had a stem cell transplant for SCID, so the T cells may come from the graft donor. The sample in question was PBMCs, mostly from graft donor cells, obtained 360 days after TCRalphabeta/CD19-depleted stem cell transplant. The genes are TRBV4-2 and TRBJ2-2; maybe TRBD2 (5 bases). The CDR3 protein is CASSQELLDGAGELFF. Here the CDR3 DNA reads TGTGCCAGCAGCCAAGAGCTACTAGACGGGGCCGGGGAGCTGTTTTTT.